Each of the 22 T cell receptor beta chains below was sequenced from the same sample in a study of cytomegalovirus exposure and HLA in healthy donors. 13 Jbeta primers and 60 Vbeta primers were used for the PCR. Sequencing used immunoSEQ multiplex PCR; TCRdb keeps in-frame clones, though not all of them. The sample lists a few hundred thousand clones; around 79% were seen once. Sequenced: PBMCs. The receptors originated from a man younger than 35 in good health and CMV-seronegative.

This clone was counted between two and nine times. Additional DNA sequences in this sample encode the identical CDR3. The chain couples TRBV6-5 to TRBJ1-4; 8 nucleotides match TRBD1. From germline, CDR1 is MNHEY and CDR2 SVGAGI. After removal of 4 bases from V and 7 bases from J, the junction contained 5 bases not matched to a gene. The length of the CDR3 is 14 residues. Here the CDR3 reads CASSSGQGGEKLFF. As DNA, the CDR3 is TGTGCCAGCAGTTCCGGACAGGGAGGTGAAAAACTGTTTTTT.

This rearrangement joins TRBV21-1 to TRBJ1-5; the D call in the table, TRBD1, was not verified against the DNA. TRBV21-1 is a recognized pseudogene. The CDR3 contains 17 residues. CDR3 bases: TGTGCCAGCAGCCCCCGAAGACAGGGGGCATACAATCAGCCCCAGCATTTT. This translates into CASSPRRQGAYNQPQHF.

This clone appeared a few times. The chain recombines TRBV6-1 with TRBJ2-2; 10 nucleotides align to TRBD2. V lost 4 bases to trimming and J lost 4 bases; unmatched junction nucleotides: 9. CDR1 and CDR2 from the germline V gene are MNHNS and SASEGT. This CDR3 spans 17 amino acids. The CDR3 DNA follows: TGTGCCAGCAGTGGGCCAGCGGGGGGGCGACTCACCGGGGAGCTGTTTTTT. Its translation: CASSGPAGGRLTGELFF.

The chain employs TRBV5-1 and TRBJ2-7, with 7 bases fitting TRBD1. CDR3 length: 15 amino acids. The J segment lost 4 bases and the V segment lost 6 bases, leaving 13 bases of the junction unmatched. Germline V gives CDR1 SGHRS, CDR2 YFSETQ. The chain's CDR3 is CASTASTGSFYEQYF. The CDR3 DNA sequence: TGCGCCAGCACTGCTTCGACAGGGTCCTTTTACGAGCAGTACTTC. Combining the CDR3 with reference TRBV5-1 and TRBJ2-7 gives the whole variable domain KAGVTQTPRYLIKTRGQQVTLSCSPISGHRSVSWYQQTPGQGLQFLFEYFSETQRNKGNFPGRFSGRQFSNSRSEMNVSTLELGDSALYLCASTASTGSFYEQYFGPGTRLTVT.

The chain uses TRBV19 and TRBJ2-7; the D is unclear. The V gene's germline CDR1 is LNHDA and CDR2 SQIVND (reference sequence). The CDR3 runs 12 residues. With 3 bases removed from V and 6 bases from J, the gap between germline ends came to 9 bases. CDR3 coding DNA: TGTGCCAGTAGTATTCCCCTAGGCGAGCAGTACTTC. Translation: CASSIPLGEQYF.

The J gene is TRBJ2-1, the V gene TRBV7-2, with 7 bases fitting TRBD2. The CDR3 contains 16 residues. Trimming at V came to 1 base and at J to 0 bases, leaving 3 bases not matched to a gene. Germline assignment: CDR1 SGHTA and CDR2 FQGNSA. CDR3 in amino acids: CASSLEGGSSYNEQFF. CDR3 sequence (DNA): TGTGCCAGCAGCTTAGAGGGCGGGAGCTCCTACAATGAGCAGTTCTTC.

The chain combines TRBV13 with TRBJ2-1, with D possibly TRBD2 on 7 matching bases. Trimming took 6 bases from V and 1 from J, leaving 13 bases between them. The CDR3 spans 15 residues. Germline V CDR1 and CDR2: PRHDT, FYEKMQ (reference sequence). CDR3: CASSRGGRSYNEQFF. The CDR3 region has the DNA TGTGCCAGCAGTAGGGGGGGTCGTTCCTACAATGAGCAGTTCTTC.

This chain joins TRBV10-1 and TRBJ2-3; TRBD1 agrees at 11 bases. The CDR3 has 18 amino acids. Germline values: CDR1 WNHNN, CDR2 SYGVQD (reference sequence). The ends lost 8 bases at V and 6 bases at J; junction bases unmatched: 19. The CDR3 loop is CASEVNGTGGADTDTQYF. The CDR3 DNA sequence: TGCGCCAGCGAAGTGAACGGGACAGGGGGGGCCGATACGGATACGCAGTATTTT.

The sample holds one count of this clone. This sequence joins TRBV4-3 and TRBJ2-1; D uncertain. V lost 0 bases, J lost 0 bases, and 6 bases lay in between. Germline V gene data show CDR1 as LGHNA and CDR2 as YSLEER. This CDR3 has 15 amino acids. The CDR3 nucleotides read TGCGCCAGCAGCCAAGAGGCCGCCTCCTACAATGAGCAGTTCTTC. Translated: CASSQEAASYNEQFF.

The chain uses TRBV21-1 and TRBJ1-2; TRBD1, the D gene given by the table, was not confirmed from the DNA. TRBV21-1 has pseudogene status. The CDR3 is 13 amino acids. The CDR3 DNA reads as TGTGCCAGCTCTTGCAGGGCGAATCGTGGCTACACCTTC. Its translation: CASSCRANRGYTF.

The rearrangement links TRBV7-3 to TRBJ2-1; TRBD2 agrees at 13 bases. Looked up from germline, CDR1 is SGHTA and CDR2 is FQGTGA. CDR3 length equals 16 residues. V shed 4 bases, J shed 3 bases, and the junction held 3 bases outside the gene matches. In nucleotides, the CDR3 is TGTGCCAGCAGCTCACTAGCGGGAGGGGGCTACAATGAGCAGTTCTTC. Amino acids: CASSSLAGGGYNEQFF.

In the case of this clone: One end of the junction varies from germline; a read error may be responsible. CDR3 nucleotides: TGTGCTAGCAGCTTAGTTTGGGGGGACCAAGAGACCCAGTACTTC. Its protein product is CASSLVWGDQETQYF. The chain couples TRBV7-7 to TRBJ2-5; possible D gene TRBD2, 6 bases. The CDR3 has 15 amino acids. The germline CDR1 and CDR2 sequences are SSHAT and FNYEAQ (reference sequence).

The rearrangement joins TRBV11-2 to TRBJ1-1; 7 nucleotides line up with TRBD1. V lost 5 bases to trimming and J lost 5 bases; unmatched junction nucleotides: 2. This CDR3 region has 12 residues. CDR1 SGHAT and CDR2 FQNNGV come from the germline V gene. As DNA, the CDR3 is TGTGCCAGCAGCCACAGGGGAACTGAAGCTTTCTTT. This encodes CASSHRGTEAFF.

The chain uses TRBV9 and TRBJ2-5; 10 nucleotides agree with TRBD1. There are 15 residues in the CDR3. V shed 4 bases and J 5 bases; nucleotides not matched to a gene: 8. The germline V gene has CDR1 SGDLS and CDR2 YYNGEE. Here the CDR3 reads CASSPGTGVGETQYF. The CDR3 DNA follows: TGTGCCAGCAGCCCAGGGACAGGGGTAGGGGAGACCCAGTACTTC. Filled out from reference TRBV9 and TRBJ2-5, the complete variable domain reads DSGVTQTPKHLITATGQRVTLRCSPRSGDLSVYWYQQSLDQGLQFLIQYYNGEERAKGNILERFSAQQFPDLHSELNLSSLELGDSALYFCASSPGTGVGETQYFGPGTRLLVL.

V and J are TRBV27 and TRBJ2-7, with D possibly being TRBD1 (5 bases). V lost 2 bases and J lost 3, with 11 bases in between. CDR1 and CDR2 from the germline V gene are MNHEY and SMNVEV (reference sequence). The CDR3 is made up of 14 amino acids. CDR3 bases: TGTGCCAGCAGTTTACAGGGAAGGGGCTACGAGCAGTACTTC. Encoded protein: CASSLQGRGYEQYF.

This chain joins TRBV5-4 and TRBJ1-6, with a tentative D call TRBD1 (5 bases). CDR3 length: 12 amino acids. The V and J ends lost 1 base and 9 bases respectively, with 5 bases between them. Per the germline V gene, CDR1 is SGHNT and CDR2 is YYREEE (reference sequence). The CDR3, as DNA: TGTGCCAGCAGCTTGCAGGGTTCACCCCTCCACTTT. This codes for CASSLQGSPLHF.

This sequence joins TRBV2 and TRBJ2-4; the match to TRBD2 covers 14 bases. Germline assignment: CDR1 SNHLY and CDR2 FYNNEI. V lost 1 base to trimming and J lost 8 bases; unmatched junction nucleotides: 10. CDR3 size: 18 residues. CDR3 protein: CASSEEGGLAGVRDIQYF. DNA for the CDR3: TGTGCCAGCAGTGAAGAGGGGGGACTAGCGGGAGTTAGGGACATTCAGTACTTC.

The chain uses TRBV5-1 and TRBJ1-5; D remains ambiguous. Germline V gives CDR1 SGHRS, CDR2 YFSETQ. This CDR3 comprises 14 residues. The V end was cut by 1 base, the J end by 1 base, with 6 bases between. The CDR3 is CASSLQVSNQPQHF. The CDR3 DNA reads as TGCGCCAGCAGCTTGCAGGTAAGCAATCAGCCCCAGCATTTT.

The chain joins TRBV4-2 to TRBJ1-2, with no clear D. The CDR3 extends over 14 amino acids. Germline loops: CDR1 LGHNA, CDR2 YNFKEQ. The V end lost 1 base, the J end lost 5 bases, and 11 bases lay between the germline ends. The CDR3 loop reads CASSQVIRSYGYTF. The CDR3 bases are TGTGCCAGCAGCCAAGTAATCAGGTCATATGGCTACACCTTC.

The chain couples TRBV5-1 to TRBJ2-3, with D perhaps TRBD1 (6 bases). This CDR3 comprises 15 residues. V shed 4 bases and J shed 1 base, with 13 bases lying between them. The germline V gene encodes CDR1 SGHRS and CDR2 YFSETQ. The CDR3 sequence: CASSQDRPGTDTQYF. The CDR3 region has the DNA TGCGCCAGCAGCCAAGACAGGCCCGGCACAGATACGCAGTATTTT.

The chain employs TRBV18 and TRBJ1-6, with 7 nucleotides matching TRBD1. V lost 3 bases, J lost 5 bases, and 7 bases stayed unmatched. Germline CDR1 is KGHSH and CDR2 is LQKENI. The CDR3 has 16 residues. The DNA for the CDR3 is TGTGCCAGCTCACCTGCTCTGGACAGGAATAATTCACCCCTCCACTTT. This sequence encodes CASSPALDRNNSPLHF.

This clone appeared a few times. This chain links TRBV19 with TRBJ2-6; D ambiguous. This CDR3 is 15 amino acids long. V gave up 7 bases and J gave up 0 bases, with 10 bases separating them. From germline, CDR1 is LNHDA and CDR2 SQIVND (reference sequence). The DNA for the CDR3 is TGTGCCAGTAAACCAGGAAACTCTGGGGCCAACGTCCTGACTTTC. Translated, it gives CASKPGNSGANVLTF.